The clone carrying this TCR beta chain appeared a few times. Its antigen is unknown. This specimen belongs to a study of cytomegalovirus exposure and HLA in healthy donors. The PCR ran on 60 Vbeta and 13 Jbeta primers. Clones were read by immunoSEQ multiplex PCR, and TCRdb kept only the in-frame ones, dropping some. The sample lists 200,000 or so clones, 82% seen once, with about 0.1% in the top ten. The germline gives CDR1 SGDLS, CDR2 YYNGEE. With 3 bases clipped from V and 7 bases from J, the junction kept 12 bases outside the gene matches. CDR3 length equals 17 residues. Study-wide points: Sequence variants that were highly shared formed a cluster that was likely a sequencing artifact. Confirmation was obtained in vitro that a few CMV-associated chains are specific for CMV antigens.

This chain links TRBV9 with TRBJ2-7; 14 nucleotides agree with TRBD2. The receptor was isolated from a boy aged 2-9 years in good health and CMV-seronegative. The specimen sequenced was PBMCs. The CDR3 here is CASSGRLAGGRREEQYF. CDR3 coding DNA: TGTGCCAGCAGCGGACGACTAGCGGGGGGGCGGAGGGAAGAGCAGTACTTC.